The 23 T cell receptor beta chains presented below share a single source sample, sequenced in a study of regulatory T cells in long-lasting Graves disease. CDR3 regions were amplified by Arm-PCR using iRepertoire HTBI primers to build TCR beta libraries. MiXCR was run by TCRdb on the multiplex PCR reads, yielding one entry per CDR3 protein. The table shows around 460,000 distinct CDR3 sequences, with around 13% occurring only once. Time point described: newly diagnosed GD, antithyroid drugs for less than 3 months. Construction of the TCR library relied on RNA isolated from PBMCs. The same specimen was also included in a second study, on T cells in Graves' hyperthyroidism and ophthalmopathy.

The sample in question was peripheral blood mononuclear cells (PBMCs), obtained at new diagnosis, from a patient treated with antithyroid drugs. Source of these receptors: a woman between 45 and 65 years old with Graves disease.

The gene calls are TRBV29-1 and TRBJ2-7; the match to TRBD1 covers 7 bases. The junction had 10 bases not matched to a gene; V was cut back by 5 bases and J by 3 bases. The germline gives CDR1 SQVTM, CDR2 ANQGSEA. The CDR3 sequence is 14 residues long. CDR3 sequence reads: CSVIDTGAFYEQYF. As DNA, the CDR3 is TGCAGCGTTATAGATACAGGGGCCTTCTACGAGCAGTACTTC.

This clonotype was counted once. One base away lies a much larger clone, so this may be a sequencing read error. The conserved phenylalanine or tryptophan normally closing the CDR3 is absent here, so this likely arose from a read error. V is TRBV28 and J is TRBJ1-2; D gene unclear. The CDR3 runs to 13 residues. The germline V and J ends were trimmed by 3 bases and 4 bases, with 9 bases remaining between them. Germline lookup yields CDR1 MDHEN and CDR2 SYDVKM. The CDR3 nucleotides are TGTGCCAGCAGTTTTTCCAGGAGCTATGGCTACACCCTC. It specifies CASSFSRSYGYTL.

This clonotype was observed at least ten times. The J gene is TRBJ1-2, the V gene TRBV28; a possible D gene is TRBD1 (6 bases). Germline-derived CDR1 and CDR2 are MDHEN and SYDVKM. The CDR3 is made up of 13 amino acids. V lost 9 bases to trimming and J lost 4 bases, with 15 bases between them. The CDR3 coding sequence is TGTGCCAGTACAGGACAGAGGAGCTATGGCTACACCTTC. Translating it yields CASTGQRSYGYTF.

V and J are TRBV28 and TRBJ2-3; 10 nucleotides line up with TRBD2. V trimming: 5 bases; J trimming: 1 base; junction bases outside the gene matches: 12. This CDR3 is built from 18 residues. Germline CDR1 and CDR2: MDHEN and SYDVKM. CDR3 region: CASSTGGAGGPGTDTQYF. In DNA, the CDR3 is TGTGCCAGCAGTACAGGGGGAGCGGGAGGGCCGGGCACAGATACGCAGTATTTT.

This clonotype appeared many times. The rearrangement joins TRBV9 to TRBJ2-2, with D perhaps TRBD2 (6 bases). Trimming shortened V by 0 bases and J by 5 bases, and 11 bases separated the two germline ends. CDR1 and CDR2 (germline): SGDLS, YYNGEE. CDR3 length: 15 residues. The CDR3 DNA follows: TGTGCCAGCAGCGTAGAGGCTAGCGCTACCGGGGAGCTGTTTTTT. Residues: CASSVEASATGELFF.

J is TRBJ2-3 and V is TRBV3-1; D is uncertain. Trimming left V 1 base short and J 2 bases short, with 16 bases between. The V gene's germline CDR1 is LGHDT and CDR2 YNNKEL (reference sequence). The CDR3 is 17 amino acids. The DNA of the CDR3 is TGTGCCAGCAGCCAAGTTGACGAACCGGCACCCACAGATACGCAGTATTTT. Its translation: CASSQVDEPAPTDTQYF.

Only a few counts were recorded for this clonotype. The genes are TRBV7-2 and TRBJ2-1; 14 bases agree with TRBD2. V was clipped by 5 bases and J by 13 bases; unmatched bases: 7. CDR1 is SGHTA and CDR2 is FQGNSA in the germline V gene. This CDR3 has 14 residues. The CDR3 protein is CASSPGLAGAAQFF. In DNA form, the CDR3 reads TGTGCCAGCAGCCCGGGACTAGCGGGAGCCGCCCAGTTCTTC.

This chain connects TRBV6-1 to TRBJ1-3; D ambiguous. Trimming removed 6 bases from V and 0 bases from J, with 12 bases in between. The V gene's germline CDR1 is MNHNS and CDR2 SASEGT. There are 15 residues in the CDR3. CDR3 sequence reads: CASSPSGGSGNTIYF. The CDR3 nucleotides are TGTGCCAGCAGCCCCTCAGGAGGCTCTGGAAACACCATATATTTT.

This clonotype was observed at least ten times. This chain connects TRBV30 to TRBJ2-7, with TRBD2 as a possible D gene (6 bases). CDR3 size: 14 residues. Germline V gene lookup returns CDR1 GTSNPN and CDR2 SVGIG (reference sequence). V was shortened by 2 bases and J by 2 bases, with 13 bases between the two germline ends. The CDR3 DNA sequence: TGTGCCTGGAGTCGCGCGGGAAGAACCTACGAGCAGTACTTC. Translating it yields CAWSRAGRTYEQYF.

This clonotype was observed at least ten times. CDR3 nucleotide sequence: TGTGCCATCCGAGGGATCACTGAAGCTTTCTTT. Amino acid sequence: CAIRGITEAFF. The rearrangement joins TRBV28 to TRBJ1-1; D gene uncertain. Trimming took 10 bases from V and 4 from J, leaving 10 bases between them. The CDR3 is made up of 11 amino acids. Germline CDR1 is MDHEN and CDR2 is SYDVKM.

This clonotype was observed many times. The chain joins TRBV12-3 or TRBV12-4 to TRBJ1-1; D uncertain. The germline V and J ends were trimmed by 6 bases and 1 base, with 9 bases remaining between them. This CDR3 contains 13 residues. The CDR3 loop is CASSPLTNTEAFF. The CDR3 bases are TGTGCCAGCAGCCCATTAACGAACACTGAAGCTTTCTTT.

This clonotype was recorded many times. The chain employs TRBV11-2 and TRBJ2-7; perhaps TRBD1 as D (6 bases). V shed 6 bases and J shed 2 bases, with 20 bases lying between them. The germline V gene encodes CDR1 SGHAT and CDR2 FQNNGV. This CDR3 contains 16 residues. This CDR3 reads CASSPPGWDITYEQYF. CDR3 DNA sequence: TGTGCCAGCAGTCCTCCCGGTTGGGACATAACCTACGAGCAGTACTTC.

This clonotype appeared many times. The chain couples TRBV6-1 to TRBJ1-3; D possibly corresponds to TRBD1 (5 bases). Between the trimmed V and J ends, which lost 5 bases and 2 bases, there was a span of 13 bases. Germline V gives CDR1 MNHNS, CDR2 SASEGT. The CDR3 covers 15 residues. CDR3 sequence (DNA): TGTGCCAGCAGTCCAAGGTCAGGGACTGGAAACACCATATATTTT. Amino acid sequence: CASSPRSGTGNTIYF.

This clonotype was seen a few times. The V call is TRBV5-1, the J call TRBJ1-2; tentatively, D is TRBD1 (5 bases). Germline values: CDR1 SGHRS, CDR2 YFSETQ. The CDR3 runs 14 residues. V shed 4 bases and J shed 5 bases, with 15 bases lying between them. Written as DNA, the CDR3 is TGCGCCAGCAGCCCATCCGGGACGGAGTATGGCTACACCTTC. Translating gives CASSPSGTEYGYTF.

This clonotype came up many times. The genes are TRBV12-3 or TRBV12-4 and TRBJ1-2; 8 positions match TRBD1. The CDR3 extends over 13 amino acids. The ends lost 4 bases at V and 3 bases at J; junction bases unmatched: 1. The CDR3 spells CASSSTGDYGYTF. The DNA for the CDR3 is TGTGCCAGCAGTTCGACAGGGGACTATGGCTACACCTTC.

Comment on this clonotype: One end of the junction fails to match germline, which may point to a read error. V and J are TRBV14 and TRBJ2-1; the D gene is possibly TRBD2 (5 bases). Germline V gene sequence: CDR1 SGHDN, CDR2 FVKESK. This CDR3 spans 15 amino acids. CDR3 nucleotides: TGTGCCATCAGCCTGGTCCTAGCCTCCTACAATGAGCAGTTCTTC. This translates into CAISLVLASYNEQFF.

In this sample, this clonotype turned up a few times. This clone may be a read error of a much larger clone one base away. The rearrangement uses TRBV27 and TRBJ2-1; no firm D call. The CDR3 covers 15 residues. Germline V gene lookup returns CDR1 MNHEY and CDR2 SMNVEV (reference sequence). The V and J ends lost 7 bases and 2 bases respectively, with 15 bases between them. The CDR3 sequence is CASNFGGNPYNEQFF. The CDR3 DNA sequence: TGTGCCAGCAATTTTGGTGGCAATCCCTACAATGAGCAGTTCTTC.

Ten or more counts support this clonotype. The gene calls are TRBV20-1 and TRBJ2-7; no clear D. Germline V gene data show CDR1 as DFQATT and CDR2 as SNEGSKA (reference sequence). The CDR3 runs to 11 residues. The V end lost 0 bases, the J end lost 2 bases, and 2 bases lay between the germline ends. The CDR3 reads CSAREAYEQYF. The DNA for the CDR3 is TGCAGTGCTAGAGAAGCCTACGAGCAGTACTTC.

Only a few counts were recorded for this clonotype. J is TRBJ2-1 and V is TRBV29-1; TRBD2 matches at 7 bases. V lost 2 bases and J lost 2; bases outside the gene matches: 3. Germline-derived CDR1 and CDR2 are SQVTM and ANQGSEA. The CDR3 sequence is 14 residues long. CDR3 in DNA: TGCAGCGTTGAACCCAGCGGGACCTACAATGAGCAGTTCTTC. Amino acid sequence: CSVEPSGTYNEQFF.

In its sample, this clonotype was seen many times. This chain uses TRBV7-2 with TRBJ2-7; D is unresolved. Trimming left V 4 bases short and J 1 base short, with 11 bases between. The CDR3 has 14 residues. Germline lookup yields CDR1 SGHTA and CDR2 FQGNSA. This CDR3 is CASSSPPGSYEQYF. The CDR3 coding sequence is TGTGCCAGCAGCTCCCCCCCCGGATCCTACGAGCAGTACTTC.

In this sample, this clonotype turned up many times. The gene calls are TRBV10-3 and TRBJ2-2; D is unclear. The CDR3 has 13 residues. The V end lost 8 bases, the J end lost 0 bases, and 7 bases lay between the germline ends. Germline V lookup: CDR1 ENHRY, CDR2 SYGVKD. The CDR3 here is CAILDSNTGELFF. CDR3 DNA: TGTGCCATCCTCGACTCGAACACCGGGGAGCTGTTTTTT.

DNA of the CDR3: TGCGCCAGCAGCTTCGACAGGGGAGGGCAAGAGACCCAGTACTTC. The encoded protein is CASSFDRGGQETQYF. The rearrangement joins TRBV5-1 to TRBJ2-5, with D perhaps matching TRBD1 (8 bases). V was pared by 2 bases and J by 2 bases, with 13 bases between. Germline V gene data show CDR1 as SGHRS and CDR2 as YFSETQ. The CDR3 has 15 residues.

This clonotype has a count of ten or more. The chain recombines TRBV27 with TRBJ1-2; a possible D gene is TRBD1 (6 bases). V lost 2 bases, J lost 3 bases, and 13 bases lay in between. CDR1 and CDR2 from the germline V gene are MNHEY and SMNVEV (reference sequence). The CDR3 covers 15 residues. The CDR3 sequence: CASSLSWGQDYGYTF. Here the CDR3 DNA reads TGTGCCAGCAGTTTAAGTTGGGGGCAAGACTATGGCTACACCTTC.